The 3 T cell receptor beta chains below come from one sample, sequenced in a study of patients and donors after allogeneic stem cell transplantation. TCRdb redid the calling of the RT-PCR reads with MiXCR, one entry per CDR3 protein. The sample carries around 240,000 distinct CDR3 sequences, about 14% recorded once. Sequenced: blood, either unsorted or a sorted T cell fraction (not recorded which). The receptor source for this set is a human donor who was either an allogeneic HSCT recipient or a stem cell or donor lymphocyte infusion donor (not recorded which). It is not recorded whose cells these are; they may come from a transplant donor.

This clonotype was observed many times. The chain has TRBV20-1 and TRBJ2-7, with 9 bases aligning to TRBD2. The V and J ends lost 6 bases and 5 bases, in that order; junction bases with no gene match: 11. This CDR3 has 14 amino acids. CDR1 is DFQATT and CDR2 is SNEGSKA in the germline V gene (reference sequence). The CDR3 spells CSARLAGTNHEQYF. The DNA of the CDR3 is TGCAGTGCGCGGCTAGCGGGAACTAATCACGAGCAGTACTTC.

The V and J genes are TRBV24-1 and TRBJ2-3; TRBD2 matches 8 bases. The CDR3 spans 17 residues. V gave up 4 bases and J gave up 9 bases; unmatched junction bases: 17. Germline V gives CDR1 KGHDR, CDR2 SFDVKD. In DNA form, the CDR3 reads TGTGCCACCAGTGACCAAACTAGCGGCCCTCTCGATGTGACGCAGTATTTT. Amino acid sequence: CATSDQTSGPLDVTQYF.

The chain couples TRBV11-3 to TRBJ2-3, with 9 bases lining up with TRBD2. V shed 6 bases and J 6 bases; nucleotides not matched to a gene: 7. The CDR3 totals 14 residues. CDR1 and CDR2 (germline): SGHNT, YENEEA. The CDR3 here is CASRASGIGDTQYF. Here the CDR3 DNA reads TGTGCCAGCAGGGCTAGCGGGATAGGGGATACGCAGTATTTT.